This TCR beta chain was found in a study of blood T cell repertoires in COVID-19. Study overall: COVID-19 samples collected from the United States, Italy and Spain covered acute and convalescent phases. Sources were T cells, B-cell-depleted T cells, or PBMCs; the material itself was cDNA or gDNA.

In the source study's methods: Researchers report that nucleated cell counts were estimated from reference gene primer amplification. Some clones are missing from TCRdb's copy, which holds only in-frame ones; the method was immunoSEQ multiplex PCR. Clone size and the V and J calls come from that table; the DNA yielded D and trimming. The table shows 70,000 or so clones, with 88% occurring only once. From germline, CDR1 is SGHNT and CDR2 YYREEE (reference sequence). The CDR3 is made up of 15 amino acids. Trimming took off 5 bases at V and 3 bases at J, with 16 bases between the two ends. Sequences were obtained from peripheral blood. The V call is TRBV5-4, the J call TRBJ2-3, with D possibly matching TRBD2 (5 bases). This receptor was taken from a human donor in a cohort sampled during active COVID-19. In DNA form, the CDR3 reads TGTGCCAGCAGTACTAGACCCGATGGGACAGATACGCAGTATTTT. Amino acids: CASSTRPDGTDTQYF. Together with reference TRBV5-4 and TRBJ2-3, the CDR3 gives the full variable domain: ETGVTQSPTHLIKTRGQQVTLRCSSQSGHNTVSWYQQALGQGPQFIFQYYREEENGRGNFPPRFSGLQFPNYSSELNVNALELDDSALYLCASSTRPDGTDTQYFGPGTRLTVL.